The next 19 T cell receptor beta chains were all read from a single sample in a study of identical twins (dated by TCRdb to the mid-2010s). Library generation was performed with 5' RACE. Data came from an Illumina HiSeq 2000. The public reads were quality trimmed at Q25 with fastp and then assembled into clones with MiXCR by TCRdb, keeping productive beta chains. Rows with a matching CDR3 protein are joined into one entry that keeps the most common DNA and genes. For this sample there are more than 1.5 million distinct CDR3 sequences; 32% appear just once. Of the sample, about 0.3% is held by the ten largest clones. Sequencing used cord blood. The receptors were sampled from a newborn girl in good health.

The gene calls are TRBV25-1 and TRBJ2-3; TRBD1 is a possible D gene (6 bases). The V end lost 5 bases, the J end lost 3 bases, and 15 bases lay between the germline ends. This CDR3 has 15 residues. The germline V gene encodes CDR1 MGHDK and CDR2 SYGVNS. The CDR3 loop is CASSPLDSRTDTQYF. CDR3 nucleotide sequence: TGTGCCAGCAGTCCCCTGGACAGTCGGACAGATACGCAGTATTTT.

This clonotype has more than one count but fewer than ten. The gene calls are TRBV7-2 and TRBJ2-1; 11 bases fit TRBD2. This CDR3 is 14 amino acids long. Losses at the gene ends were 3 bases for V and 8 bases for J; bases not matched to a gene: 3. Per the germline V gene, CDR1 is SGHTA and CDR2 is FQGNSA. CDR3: CASSFLAGGHEQFF. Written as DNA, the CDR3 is TGTGCCAGCAGCTTCCTAGCGGGAGGCCATGAGCAGTTCTTC.

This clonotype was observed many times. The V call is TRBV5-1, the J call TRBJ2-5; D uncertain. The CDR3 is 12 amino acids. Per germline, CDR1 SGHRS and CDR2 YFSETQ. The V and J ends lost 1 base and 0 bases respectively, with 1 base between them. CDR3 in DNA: TGCGCCAGCAGCTTGAACCAAGAGACCCAGTACTTC. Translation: CASSLNQETQYF.

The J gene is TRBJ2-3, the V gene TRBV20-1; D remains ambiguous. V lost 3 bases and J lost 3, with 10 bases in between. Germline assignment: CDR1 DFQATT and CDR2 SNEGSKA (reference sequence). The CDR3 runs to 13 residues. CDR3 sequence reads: CSASIGGTDTQYF. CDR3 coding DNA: TGCAGTGCTAGTATCGGTGGGACAGATACGCAGTATTTT.

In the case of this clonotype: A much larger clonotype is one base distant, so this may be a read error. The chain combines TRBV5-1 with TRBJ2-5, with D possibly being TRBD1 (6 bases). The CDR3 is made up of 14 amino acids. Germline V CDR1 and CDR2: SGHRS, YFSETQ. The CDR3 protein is CVSSLNRAQETQYF. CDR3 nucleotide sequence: TGCGTCAGCAGCTTAAACAGGGCGCAAGAGACCCAGTACTTC. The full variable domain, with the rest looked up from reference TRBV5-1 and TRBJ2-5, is KAGVTQTPRYLIKTRGQQVTLSCSPISGHRSVSWYQQTPGQGLQFLFEYFSETQRNKGNFPGRFSGRQFSNSRSEMNVSTLELGDSALYLCVSSLNRAQETQYFGPGTRLLVL.

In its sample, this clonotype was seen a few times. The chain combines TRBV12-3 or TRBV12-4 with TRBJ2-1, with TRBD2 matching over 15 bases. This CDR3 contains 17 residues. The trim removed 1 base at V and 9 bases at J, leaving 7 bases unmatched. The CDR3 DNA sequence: TGTGCCAGCAGTTTAGGGACTAGCGGGGGGGCTTTTTTTGAGCAGTTCTTC. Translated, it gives CASSLGTSGGAFFEQFF.

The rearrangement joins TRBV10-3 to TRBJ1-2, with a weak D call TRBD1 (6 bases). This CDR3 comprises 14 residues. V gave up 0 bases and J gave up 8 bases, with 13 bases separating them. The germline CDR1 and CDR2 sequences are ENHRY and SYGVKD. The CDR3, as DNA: TGTGCCATCAGTGAGTCAGTAGGGGGAGGAGGCTACACCTTC. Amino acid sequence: CAISESVGGGGYTF.

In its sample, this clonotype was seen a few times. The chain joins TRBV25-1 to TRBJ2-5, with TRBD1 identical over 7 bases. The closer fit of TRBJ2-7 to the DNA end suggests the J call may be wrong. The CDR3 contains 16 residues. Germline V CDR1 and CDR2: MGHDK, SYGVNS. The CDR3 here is CASSESYRGQPYEQYF. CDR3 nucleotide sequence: TGTGCCAGCAGTGAATCGTATCGGGGACAGCCTTACGAGCAGTACTTC.

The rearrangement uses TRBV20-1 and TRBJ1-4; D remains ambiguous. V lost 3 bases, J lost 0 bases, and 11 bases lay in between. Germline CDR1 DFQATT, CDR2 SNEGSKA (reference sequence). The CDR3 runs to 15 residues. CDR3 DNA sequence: TGCAGTGCTAGCGACCCTTTTGCAACTAATGAAAAACTGTTTTTT. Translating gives CSASDPFATNEKLFF.

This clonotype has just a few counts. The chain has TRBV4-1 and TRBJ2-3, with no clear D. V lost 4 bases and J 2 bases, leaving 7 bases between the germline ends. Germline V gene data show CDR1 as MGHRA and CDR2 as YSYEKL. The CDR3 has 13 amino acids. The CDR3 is CASSRVHTDTQYF. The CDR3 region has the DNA TGCGCCAGCAGCCGGGTCCACACAGATACGCAGTATTTT.

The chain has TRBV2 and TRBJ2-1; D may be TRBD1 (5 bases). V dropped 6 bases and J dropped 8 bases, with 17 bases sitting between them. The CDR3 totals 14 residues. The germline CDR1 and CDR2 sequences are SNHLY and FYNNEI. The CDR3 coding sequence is TGTGCCAGCAGCGTGACCACCCTAGGGGATGAGCAGTTCTTC. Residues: CASSVTTLGDEQFF. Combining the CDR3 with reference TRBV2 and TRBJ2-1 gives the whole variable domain EPEVTQTPSHQVTQMGQEVILRCVPISNHLYFYWYRQILGQKVEFLVSFYNNEISEKSEIFDDQFSVERPDGSNFTLKIRSTKLEDSAMYFCASSVTTLGDEQFFGPGTRLTVL.

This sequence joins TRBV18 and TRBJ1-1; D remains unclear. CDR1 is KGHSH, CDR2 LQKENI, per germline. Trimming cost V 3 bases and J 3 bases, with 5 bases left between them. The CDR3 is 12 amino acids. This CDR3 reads CASSPDDTEAFF. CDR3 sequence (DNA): TGTGCCAGCTCACCGGACGACACTGAAGCTTTCTTT.

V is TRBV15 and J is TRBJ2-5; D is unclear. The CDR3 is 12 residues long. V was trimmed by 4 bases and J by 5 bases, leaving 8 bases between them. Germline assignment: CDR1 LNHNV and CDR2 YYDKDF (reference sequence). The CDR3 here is CATSILQETQYF. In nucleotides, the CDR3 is TGTGCCACCAGCATACTACAGGAGACCCAGTACTTC.

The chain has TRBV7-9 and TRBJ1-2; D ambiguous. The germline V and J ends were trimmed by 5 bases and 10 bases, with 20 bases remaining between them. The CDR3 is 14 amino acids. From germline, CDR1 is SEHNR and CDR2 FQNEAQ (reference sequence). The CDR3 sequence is CASSKPGSHVHYTF. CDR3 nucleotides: TGTGCCAGCAGCAAGCCGGGATCCCACGTGCACTACACCTTC.

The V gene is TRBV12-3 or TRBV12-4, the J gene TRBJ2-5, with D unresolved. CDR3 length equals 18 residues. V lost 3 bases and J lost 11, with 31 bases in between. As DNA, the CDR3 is TGTGCCAGCAGTTTTCGCCCCCTTCGGGCATCGGGCTACAATGAGCAGTACTTC. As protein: CASSFRPLRASGYNEQYF.

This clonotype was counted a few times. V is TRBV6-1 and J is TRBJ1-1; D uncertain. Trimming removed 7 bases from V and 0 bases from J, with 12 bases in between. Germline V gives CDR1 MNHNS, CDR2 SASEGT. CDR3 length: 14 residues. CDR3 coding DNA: TGTGCCAGCACCGACCAGTACCTGAACACTGAAGCTTTCTTT. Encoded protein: CASTDQYLNTEAFF.

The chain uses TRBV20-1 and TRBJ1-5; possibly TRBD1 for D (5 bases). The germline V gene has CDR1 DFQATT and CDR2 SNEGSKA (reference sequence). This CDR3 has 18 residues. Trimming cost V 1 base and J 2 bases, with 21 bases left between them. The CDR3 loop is CSARVQRTSGTGNQPQHF. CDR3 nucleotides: TGCAGTGCTAGAGTCCAAAGGACTAGCGGGACTGGCAATCAGCCCCAGCATTTT.

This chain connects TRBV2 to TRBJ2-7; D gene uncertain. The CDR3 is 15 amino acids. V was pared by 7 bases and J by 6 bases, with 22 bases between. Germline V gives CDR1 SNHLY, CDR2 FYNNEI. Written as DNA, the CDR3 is TGTGCCAGCATGGGGTTAAAGGAATGTGCGTCCGAGCAGTACTTC. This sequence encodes CASMGLKECASEQYF.

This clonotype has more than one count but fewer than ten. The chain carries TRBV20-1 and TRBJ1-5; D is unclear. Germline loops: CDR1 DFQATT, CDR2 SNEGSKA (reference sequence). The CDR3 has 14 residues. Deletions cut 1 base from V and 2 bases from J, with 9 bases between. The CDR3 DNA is TGCAGTGCTAGAGGTGGGCAGGGCAATCAGCCCCAGCATTTT. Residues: CSARGGQGNQPQHF.